These T cell receptor beta chains were read from a single sample in a study of cytomegalovirus exposure and HLA in healthy donors. The repertoire was sequenced with immunoSEQ multiplex PCR; TCRdb's copy has only in-frame clones and lacks some. The sample has 200,000 to 250,000 clones, 87% seen once; the top ten hold about 2%. The sample comprised PBMCs. The receptor source for this set is a young woman in good health and CMV-seropositive. CDR3s include the opening cysteine and the closing phenylalanine or tryptophan. Each record gives: V gene, clone size, CDR3 protein. Rows give clone size only sometimes, using once, few, many, or a class for an expanded clone.

>TRBV27|-
CASSYGGGGSTQYF
>TRBV10-3|-
CAISPGTERYGYTF
>TRBV28|-
CASKAGPQADYGYTF
>TRBV14|few
CASSPQRGSYEQYF
>TRBV6-4|-
CASSDFGLVGVNEQFF
>TRBV13|-
CASSIRGGQTYEQYF
>TRBV19|-
CASSIVGGKWNEQYF
>TRBV2|-
CASSERYGTLYEQYF
>TRBV11-2|-
CASSTTSGRKDTQYF
>TRBV19|-
CASSIVEGDEQYF
>TRBV2|-
CASRRIGGSGANVLTF
>TRBV29-1|-
CSVEVVASGVLYNEQFF
>TRBV18|-
CASRRGLAGSEQYF
>TRBV28|-
CASSPKTVNGELFF
>TRBV7-2|-
CASRGEDYGYTF
>TRBV4-1|-
CASSQDPKQAYTF
>TRBV6-1|-
CASSEARSYNEQFF
>TRBV7-9|-
CASSLTSRVGEQYF
>TRBV5-1|-
CASRQNGDRNEKLFF
>TRBV28|-
CASSPRFRGASVYEQYF
>TRBV19|-
CASSIVGEGGYAGELFF
>TRBV5-1|-
CASSGIRQGPSRTEAFF
>TRBV19|-
CASSIGTGGYEQYF
>TRBV5-6|-
CASSLAGGFSYEQYF
>TRBV7-6|-
CASSAPRDTSNYEQYF
>TRBV4-1|-
CASSQDPWGGLNTEAFF
>TRBV28|-
CASSDSPEGYTF
>TRBV30|-
CAWVYSGELFF
>TRBV30|-
CAWKWIRLAGTGELFF
>TRBV25-1|-
CASSVYTGQNTEAFF
>TRBV30|-
CAWSAGTSVDNEQFF
>TRBV7-9|-
CASSFEGTGTAFF
>TRBV6-5|-
CASSSGQFNEKLFF
>TRBV27|once
CASSSRGGVYGYTF
>TRBV15|-
CATRRDQGGTGELFF